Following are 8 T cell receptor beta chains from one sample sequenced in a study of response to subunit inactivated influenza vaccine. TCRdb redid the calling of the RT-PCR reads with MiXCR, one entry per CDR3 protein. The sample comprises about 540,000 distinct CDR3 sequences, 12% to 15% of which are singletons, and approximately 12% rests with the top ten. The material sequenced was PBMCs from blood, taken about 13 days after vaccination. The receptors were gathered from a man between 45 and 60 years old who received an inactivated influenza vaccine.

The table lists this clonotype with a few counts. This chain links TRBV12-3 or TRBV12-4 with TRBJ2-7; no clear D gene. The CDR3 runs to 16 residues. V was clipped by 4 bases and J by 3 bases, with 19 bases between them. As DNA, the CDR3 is TGTGCCAGCAGTTCCCGGCCCAAACCCTCAGTCTACGAGCAGTACTTC. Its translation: CASSSRPKPSVYEQYF.

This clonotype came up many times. CDR3 bases: TGCGCCAGCAGCTTGGATGCAGGGGGGACTGAAGCTTTCTTT. Its protein is CASSLDAGGTEAFF. V usage is TRBV5-1 and J usage is TRBJ1-1; the match to TRBD1 covers 7 bases. The CDR3 is 14 residues long. With 0 bases clipped from V and 5 bases from J, the junction kept 4 bases outside the gene matches. Germline V gene sequence: CDR1 SGHRS, CDR2 YFSETQ.

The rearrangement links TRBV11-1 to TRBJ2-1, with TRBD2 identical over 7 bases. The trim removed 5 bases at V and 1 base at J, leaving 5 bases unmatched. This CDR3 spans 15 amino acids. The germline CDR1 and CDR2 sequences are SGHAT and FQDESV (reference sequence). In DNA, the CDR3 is TGTGCCAGCAGCGGTACGGGAGGATCCTACAATGAGCAGTTCTTC. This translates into CASSGTGGSYNEQFF.

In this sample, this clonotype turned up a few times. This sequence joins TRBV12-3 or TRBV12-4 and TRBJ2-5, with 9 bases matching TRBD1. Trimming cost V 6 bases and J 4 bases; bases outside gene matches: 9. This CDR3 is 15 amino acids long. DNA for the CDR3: TGTGCCAGCAGCCCCCTGAGACAGGGGGGAGAGACCCAGTACTTC. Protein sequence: CASSPLRQGGETQYF.

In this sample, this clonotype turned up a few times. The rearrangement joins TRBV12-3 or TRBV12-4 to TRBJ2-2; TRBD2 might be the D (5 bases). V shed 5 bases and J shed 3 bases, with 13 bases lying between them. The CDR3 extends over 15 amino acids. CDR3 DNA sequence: TGTGCCAGCAGTCGCCGCGGGTTGTACACCGGGGAGCTGTTTTTT. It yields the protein CASSRRGLYTGELFF.

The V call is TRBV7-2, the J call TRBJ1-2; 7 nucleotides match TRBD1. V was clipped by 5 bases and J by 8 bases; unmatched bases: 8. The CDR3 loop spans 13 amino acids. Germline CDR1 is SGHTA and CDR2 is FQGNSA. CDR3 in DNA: TGTGCCAGCAGCCCCGGACAGGCGGGCGGCTACACCTTC. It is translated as CASSPGQAGGYTF.

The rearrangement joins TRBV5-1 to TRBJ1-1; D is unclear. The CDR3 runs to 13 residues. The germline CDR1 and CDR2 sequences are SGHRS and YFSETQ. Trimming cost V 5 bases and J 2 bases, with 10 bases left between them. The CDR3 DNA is TGCGCCAGCAGTACGGAGTTAAACACTGAAGCTTTCTTT. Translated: CASSTELNTEAFF.

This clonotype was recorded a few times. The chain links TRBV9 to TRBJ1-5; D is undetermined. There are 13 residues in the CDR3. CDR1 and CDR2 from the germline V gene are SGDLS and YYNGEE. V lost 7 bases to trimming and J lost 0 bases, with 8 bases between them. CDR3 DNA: TGTGCCAGCGGGGTGGCTAGCAATCAGCCCCAGCATTTT. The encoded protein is CASGVASNQPQHF.